Following are 32 T cell receptor beta chains from one sample sequenced in a study of blood T cell repertoires in COVID-19. Method: immunoSEQ multiplex PCR; TCRdb's copy keeps in-frame clones and lacks some. Among 150,000 or so clones, roughly nine tenths were seen once, and the ten largest hold 13%. The specimen sequenced was peripheral blood. The receptors come from a man younger than 35 with COVID-19, enrolled during active disease.

The rearrangement links TRBV7-9 to TRBJ2-2; maybe TRBD2 (5 bases). The V and J ends lost 5 bases and 3 bases respectively, with 13 bases between them. CDR3 length: 15 amino acids. Germline CDR1 SEHNR, CDR2 FQNEAQ (reference sequence). CDR3: CASSPLQRHTGELFF. As DNA, the CDR3 is TGTGCCAGCAGCCCGTTACAGCGGCACACCGGGGAGCTGTTTTTT.

This clone has just a few counts. The gene calls are TRBV30 and TRBJ1-1; D not resolved. V lost 2 bases and J 5 bases, leaving 12 bases between the germline ends. Germline V CDR1 and CDR2: GTSNPN, SVGIG (reference sequence). The CDR3 length is 13 residues. CDR3 nucleotide sequence: TGTGCCTGGAGTAACAACCTTCGAACTGAAGCTTTCTTT. Translated, it gives CAWSNNLRTEAFF. Full variable domain (rest looked up from reference TRBV30 and TRBJ1-1): SQTIHQWPATLVQPVGSPLSLECTVEGTSNPNLYWYRQAAGRGLQLLFYSVGIGQISSEVPQNLSASRPQDRQFILSSKKLLLSDSGFYLCAWSNNLRTEAFFGQGTRLTVV.

The rearrangement links TRBV4-1 to TRBJ2-1; 9 bases are a match to TRBD1. The germline V gene has CDR1 MGHRA and CDR2 YSYEKL. Trimming at V came to 0 bases and at J to 5 bases, leaving 8 bases not matched to a gene. The CDR3 consists of 17 residues. The CDR3 region has the DNA TGCGCCAGCAGCCAAGATACGAGACAGGGGGTTAACAATGAGCAGTTCTTC. It is translated as CASSQDTRQGVNNEQFF.

The rearrangement joins TRBV30 to TRBJ2-7; TRBD1 matches at 7 bases. With 0 bases clipped from V and 4 bases from J, the junction kept 3 bases outside the gene matches. Germline V gene lookup returns CDR1 GTSNPN and CDR2 SVGIG (reference sequence). The CDR3 covers 13 residues. CDR3 residues: CAWSVGDSYEQYF. The CDR3, as DNA: TGTGCCTGGAGTGTAGGGGACAGTTACGAGCAGTACTTC.

This clone has only a few counts. This rearrangement joins TRBV7-2 to TRBJ1-6; D not certain. Trimming removed 3 bases at V and 5 bases at J, with 2 bases between. The V gene's germline CDR1 is SGHTA and CDR2 FQGNSA. CDR3 size: 12 residues. The CDR3 nucleotides read TGTGCCAGCAGCTTCAATAATTCACCCCTCCACTTT. Its protein is CASSFNNSPLHF. Full variable domain (rest looked up from reference TRBV7-2 and TRBJ1-6): GAGVSQSPSNKVTEKGKDVELRCDPISGHTALYWYRQSLGQGLEFLIYFQGNSAPDKSGLPSDRFSAERTGGSVSTLTIQRTQQEDSAVYLCASSFNNSPLHFGNGTRLTVT.

The chain is built from TRBV5-4 and TRBJ1-2; D remains unclear. The CDR3 contains 15 residues. Germline CDR1 SGHNT, CDR2 YYREEE (reference sequence). Trimming pared 1 base from V and 4 bases from J, leaving 14 bases between. The CDR3 DNA sequence: TGTGCCAGCAGCTTGTTTTCTCGAGACTCCTATGGCTACACCTTC. Translated: CASSLFSRDSYGYTF.

V and J are TRBV15 and TRBJ2-1; a possible D gene is TRBD1 (6 bases). CDR1 is LNHNV, CDR2 YYDKDF, per germline (reference sequence). This CDR3 is built from 15 residues. V lost 0 bases, J lost 5 bases, and 11 bases lay in between. CDR3 coding DNA: TGTGCCACCAGCAGAGACACAGGGTCCCACAATGAGCAGTTCTTC. Protein product: CATSRDTGSHNEQFF.

This chain uses TRBV12-1 with TRBJ1-2; the DNA was not used to check the table's D call, TRBD1. TRBV12-1 is an annotated pseudogene. The CDR3 totals 13 residues. The CDR3 loop is CASSSRGVYGYTF. Written as DNA, the CDR3 is TGTGCCAGCAGCTCCAGGGGGGTCTATGGCTACACCTTC.

This chain joins TRBV2 and TRBJ1-5, with D possibly matching TRBD1 (6 bases). Germline V gene data show CDR1 as SNHLY and CDR2 as FYNNEI. This CDR3 contains 15 residues. V was clipped by 6 bases and J by 2 bases, with 14 bases between them. CDR3: CASRDSQGGNQPQHF. The CDR3 nucleotides are TGTGCCAGCAGGGACAGCCAGGGTGGCAATCAGCCCCAGCATTTT.

Concerning this clone: The same CDR3 arises from other DNA sequences in this sample as well. The rearrangement uses TRBV27 and TRBJ1-5, with D possibly TRBD1 on 6 matching bases. This CDR3 contains 14 residues. Germline V gene sequence: CDR1 MNHEY, CDR2 SMNVEV (reference sequence). V lost 1 base to trimming and J lost 3 bases, with 7 bases between them. CDR3 region: CASSLWGPNQPQHF. The CDR3 bases are TGTGCCAGCAGTTTATGGGGGCCCAATCAGCCCCAGCATTTT.

The gene calls are TRBV6-5 and TRBJ1-4; maybe TRBD1 (6 bases). This CDR3 is 14 amino acids long. The V gene lost 6 bases and the J gene lost 5 bases, with 13 bases spanning the gap. Germline V gene lookup returns CDR1 MNHEY and CDR2 SVGAGI. DNA for the CDR3: TGTGCCAGCAGCCGCCGGCAGGGGAATGAAAAACTGTTTTTT. It encodes CASSRRQGNEKLFF.

The CDR3 loop reads CASSPDRRLNGYTF. The CDR3 region has the DNA TGTGCCAGCTCCCCTGATAGGCGGCTTAACGGCTACACCTTC. This chain joins TRBV18 and TRBJ1-2, with unresolved D. The V and J ends lost 6 bases and 8 bases respectively, with 19 bases between them. Per the germline V gene, CDR1 is KGHSH and CDR2 is LQKENI. The CDR3 sequence is 14 residues long. The entire variable domain, with the rest obtained from reference TRBV18 and TRBJ1-2, is as follows: NAGVMQNPRHLVRRRGQEARLRCSPMKGHSHVYWYRQLPEEGLKFMVYLQKENIIDESGMPKERFSAEFPKEGPSILRIQQVVRGDSAAYFCASSPDRRLNGYTFGSGTRLTVV.

This sequence joins TRBV18 and TRBJ2-7; D possibly corresponds to TRBD2 (6 bases). Germline V gives CDR1 KGHSH, CDR2 LQKENI. CDR3 length equals 15 residues. V was shortened by 5 bases and J by 3 bases, with 17 bases between the two germline ends. CDR3 nucleotides: TGTGCCAGCTCATCAGTTACTAGCAGCCTCTACGAGCAGTACTTC. Encoded protein: CASSSVTSSLYEQYF. Using reference TRBV18 and TRBJ2-7 for the parts outside the CDR3, the full variable domain is NAGVMQNPRHLVRRRGQEARLRCSPMKGHSHVYWYRQLPEEGLKFMVYLQKENIIDESGMPKERFSAEFPKEGPSILRIQQVVRGDSAAYFCASSSVTSSLYEQYFGPGTRLTVT.

A single count supports this clone. The CDR3 coding sequence is TGTGCCAGCAGTTACTCGACCGGGAGCGTGGGCTCAGATACGCAGTATTTT. Its translation is CASSYSTGSVGSDTQYF. V and J are TRBV6-2 or TRBV6-3 and TRBJ2-3, with D maybe TRBD2 (6 bases). Trimming removed 0 bases at V and 4 bases at J, with 17 bases between. Germline lookup yields CDR1 MNHEY and CDR2 SVGEGT. The CDR3 extends over 17 amino acids.

This chain uses TRBV11-2 with TRBJ2-1; a weak D match, TRBD1 (6 bases). The V end lost 1 base, the J end lost 4 bases, and 14 bases lay between the germline ends. The germline gives CDR1 SGHAT, CDR2 FQNNGV. There are 16 residues in the CDR3. The CDR3 sequence: CASSLAAGTLYNEQFF. The CDR3 coding sequence is TGTGCCAGCAGCTTAGCCGCCGGGACACTTTACAATGAGCAGTTCTTC.

V usage is TRBV19 and J usage is TRBJ1-5, with a tentative D call TRBD1 (6 bases). This CDR3 has 12 amino acids. Germline V lookup: CDR1 LNHDA, CDR2 SQIVND (reference sequence). Trimming pared 5 bases from V and 7 bases from J, leaving 9 bases between. The CDR3 is CASSVQGQPQHF. In nucleotides, the CDR3 is TGTGCCAGTAGTGTACAGGGACAGCCCCAGCATTTT.

The chain employs TRBV7-8 and TRBJ1-6, with 8 bases matching TRBD1. Germline lookup yields CDR1 SGHVS and CDR2 FQNEAQ. V trimming: 5 bases; J trimming: 4 bases; junction bases outside the gene matches: 10. This CDR3 region has 17 residues. This CDR3 is CASSPTTRTGYNSPLHF. The CDR3 region has the DNA TGTGCCAGCAGCCCAACAACCCGGACAGGGTATAATTCACCCCTCCACTTT.

The chain couples TRBV7-3 to TRBJ2-7; 11 nucleotides match TRBD1. Germline trimming cut 4 bases from V and 6 bases from J; bases unmatched to any gene: 2. CDR1 SGHTA and CDR2 FQGTGA come from the germline V gene. The CDR3 covers 13 residues. The CDR3 nucleotides are TGTGCCAGCAGCTCCGGGACAGGGGGCGAGCAGTACTTC. Translating gives CASSSGTGGEQYF.

The gene calls are TRBV19 and TRBJ1-1; 8 bases fit TRBD1. CDR3 length: 15 residues. Germline CDR1 LNHDA, CDR2 SQIVND (reference sequence). V lost 9 bases, J lost 0 bases, and 9 bases stayed unmatched. CDR3 region: CASRTGSLMNTEAFF. The CDR3 coding sequence is TGTGCCAGCCGGACAGGGAGCCTCATGAACACTGAAGCTTTCTTT. Full variable domain (missing parts from reference TRBV19 and TRBJ1-1): DGGITQSPKYLFRKEGQNVTLSCEQNLNHDAMYWYRQDPGQGLRLIYYSQIVNDFQKGDIAEGYSVSREKKESFPLTVTSAQKNPTAFYLCASRTGSLMNTEAFFGQGTRLTVV.

This rearrangement joins TRBV28 to TRBJ2-1; 9 nucleotides match TRBD1. With V trimmed by 5 bases and J by 7 bases, 12 bases remained unmatched. There are 16 residues in the CDR3. Germline-derived CDR1 and CDR2 are MDHEN and SYDVKM. CDR3 loop: CASSPIQGAGSNEQFF. CDR3 bases: TGTGCCAGCAGTCCTATACAGGGGGCCGGGTCGAATGAGCAGTTCTTC.

In regard to this clone: Other DNA variants within this sample encode the same CDR3. This chain uses TRBV27 with TRBJ2-7, with 8 positions matching TRBD2. The germline V gene encodes CDR1 MNHEY and CDR2 SMNVEV (reference sequence). V shed 3 bases, J shed 2 bases, and the junction held 3 bases outside the gene matches. This CDR3 is 14 amino acids long. The CDR3 here is CASSFGRGAYEQYF. CDR3 nucleotide sequence: TGTGCCAGCAGTTTCGGGCGGGGGGCCTACGAGCAGTACTTC.

The chain employs TRBV5-6 and TRBJ2-4; 9 bases fit TRBD1. The J segment lost 8 bases and the V segment lost 4 bases, leaving 7 bases of the junction unmatched. This CDR3 comprises 14 residues. CDR1 is SGHDT and CDR2 is YYEEEE in the germline V gene. The CDR3 bases are TGTGCCAGCAGCCCTGGGACAGGGATAGACATTCAGTACTTC. Its translation: CASSPGTGIDIQYF. Variable domain in full (rest from reference TRBV5-6 and TRBJ2-4): DAGVTQSPTHLIKTRGQQVTLRCSPKSGHDTVSWYQQALGQGPQFIFQYYEEEERQRGNFPDRFSGHQFPNYSSELNVNALLLGDSALYLCASSPGTGIDIQYFGAGTRLSVL.

This chain links TRBV20-1 with TRBJ1-1; D might be TRBD1 (6 bases). Germline-derived CDR1 and CDR2 are DFQATT and SNEGSKA (reference sequence). The CDR3 has 11 amino acids. In DNA, the CDR3 is TGCAGCAAGGGGGATGGTAATGAAGCTTTCTTT. Translating gives CSKGDGNEAFF.

This clone was seen more than once but under ten times. J is TRBJ1-5 and V is TRBV9; TRBD1 matches at 7 bases. Germline CDR1 is SGDLS and CDR2 is YYNGEE. Trimming took 4 bases from V and 7 from J; bases not matched to a gene: 11. This CDR3 has 15 amino acids. The CDR3 DNA reads as TGTGCCAGCAGCACGTCTGACAGGGTAGGACAGCCCCAGCATTTT. This encodes CASSTSDRVGQPQHF.

The chain links TRBV5-1 to TRBJ2-7; 10 nucleotides match TRBD2. V lost 0 bases to trimming and J lost 3 bases; unmatched junction nucleotides: 6. Germline CDR1 is SGHRS and CDR2 is YFSETQ. This CDR3 has 16 amino acids. The CDR3 DNA reads TGCGCCAGCAGCTTGGTAACTAGCGGGAATTACTACGAGCAGTACTTC. This sequence encodes CASSLVTSGNYYEQYF.

CDR3: CASSKGLAGGSETQYF. As DNA, the CDR3 is TGTGCCAGCAGCAAGGGACTAGCGGGAGGTAGTGAGACCCAGTACTTC. The J gene is TRBJ2-5, the V gene TRBV7-2; TRBD2 matches 15 bases. Unmatched junction bases numbered 6, after V lost 5 bases and J lost 5 bases. The CDR3 covers 16 residues. Per germline, CDR1 SGHTA and CDR2 FQGNSA.

The V gene is TRBV24-1, the J gene TRBJ2-1; TRBD1 aligns across 7 bases. CDR1 KGHDR and CDR2 SFDVKD come from the germline V gene. Trimming cost V 1 base and J 4 bases; bases outside gene matches: 3. The CDR3 length is 15 residues. The CDR3 DNA follows: TGTGCCACCAGTGATTTTCGACAGGGTTACAATGAGCAGTTCTTC. Residues: CATSDFRQGYNEQFF.

The chain couples TRBV11-3 to TRBJ2-3; 10 nucleotides line up with TRBD1. V was pared by 5 bases and J by 2 bases, with 10 bases of the junction left unmatched. The CDR3 is 17 residues long. In germline, CDR1 is SGHNT, CDR2 YENEEA. The chain's CDR3 is CASSPDRGPFYTDTQYF. CDR3 nucleotides: TGTGCCAGCAGCCCCGACAGGGGGCCTTTTTACACAGATACGCAGTATTTT.

The rearrangement links TRBV11-2 to TRBJ1-2, with TRBD1 identical over 7 bases. This CDR3 spans 12 amino acids. Germline V gives CDR1 SGHAT, CDR2 FQNNGV. J was trimmed by 7 bases and V by 4 bases; bases with no gene match: 3. The DNA for the CDR3 is TGTGCCAGCAGCTCACAGGGGAGTGGCTACACCTTC. This encodes CASSSQGSGYTF. Complete variable domain (other parts from reference TRBV11-2 and TRBJ1-2): EAGVAQSPRYKIIEKRQSVAFWCNPISGHATLYWYQQILGQGPKLLIQFQNNGVVDDSQLPKDRFSAERLKGVDSTLKIQPAKLEDSAVYLCASSSQGSGYTFGSGTRLTVV.

The chain recombines TRBV28 with TRBJ1-6, with a weak D call TRBD1 (6 bases). V was pared by 6 bases and J by 7 bases, with 16 bases between. This CDR3 has 15 amino acids. Per the germline V gene, CDR1 is MDHEN and CDR2 is SYDVKM. In DNA form, the CDR3 reads TGTGCCAGCAGGGTAGGGGGGGTTCTGAATTCACCCCTCCACTTT. The encoded protein is CASRVGGVLNSPLHF.

The chain links TRBV7-9 to TRBJ2-3; the match to TRBD2 covers 8 bases. The CDR3 is made up of 14 amino acids. Unmatched junction bases numbered 9, after V lost 11 bases and J lost 2 bases. The germline V gene has CDR1 SEHNR and CDR2 FQNEAQ (reference sequence). CDR3 sequence reads: CAAQLAEATDTQYF. For the CDR3, the DNA is TGTGCCGCCCAACTAGCGGAAGCCACAGATACGCAGTATTTT.

The rearrangement links TRBV13 to TRBJ1-3; D is uncertain. Germline assignment: CDR1 PRHDT and CDR2 FYEKMQ (reference sequence). Trimming removed 2 bases at V and 0 bases at J, with 11 bases between. CDR3 length: 16 residues. CDR3: CASSLRGSYSGNTIYF. As DNA, the CDR3 is TGTGCCAGCAGCTTACGAGGCAGCTACTCTGGAAACACCATATATTTT.